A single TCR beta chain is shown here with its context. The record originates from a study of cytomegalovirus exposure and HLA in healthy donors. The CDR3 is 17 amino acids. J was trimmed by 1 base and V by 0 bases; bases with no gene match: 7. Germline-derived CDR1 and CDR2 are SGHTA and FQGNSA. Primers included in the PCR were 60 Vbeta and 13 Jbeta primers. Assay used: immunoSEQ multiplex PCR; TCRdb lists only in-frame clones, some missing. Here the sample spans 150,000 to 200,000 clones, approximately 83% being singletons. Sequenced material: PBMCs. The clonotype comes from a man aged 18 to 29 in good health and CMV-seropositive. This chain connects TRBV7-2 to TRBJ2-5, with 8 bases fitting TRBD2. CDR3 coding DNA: TGTGCCAGCAGCTTAGCGCCCAGCGGGGGCTTCCAAGAGACCCAGTACTTC. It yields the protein CASSLAPSGGFQETQYF.